This T cell receptor (beta chain) was captured by sequencing in a study of cytomegalovirus exposure and HLA in healthy donors. The study ran its PCR with 60 Vbeta and 13 Jbeta primers. Assay: immunoSEQ multiplex PCR; the TCRdb copy retains only in-frame clones and omits some. This table has 180,000 or so clones, roughly 85% appearing once. The V gene lost 8 bases and the J gene lost 0 bases, with 14 bases spanning the gap. Germline-derived CDR1 and CDR2 are SNHLY and FYNNEI. The CDR3 runs to 15 residues. The TCR sequence derives from a man over 45 in good health and CMV-seropositive. Sequencing was performed on PBMCs. This chain uses TRBV2 with TRBJ1-5; no reliable D call. This CDR3 is CASRRDRLSNQPQHF. The CDR3 DNA reads as TGTGCCAGCCGACGGGATCGACTTAGCAATCAGCCCCAGCATTTT. The whole variable domain, filled in from reference TRBV2 and TRBJ1-5, reads EPEVTQTPSHQVTQMGQEVILRCVPISNHLYFYWYRQILGQKVEFLVSFYNNEISEKSEIFDDQFSVERPDGSNFTLKIRSTKLEDSAMYFCASRRDRLSNQPQHFGDGTRLSIL.